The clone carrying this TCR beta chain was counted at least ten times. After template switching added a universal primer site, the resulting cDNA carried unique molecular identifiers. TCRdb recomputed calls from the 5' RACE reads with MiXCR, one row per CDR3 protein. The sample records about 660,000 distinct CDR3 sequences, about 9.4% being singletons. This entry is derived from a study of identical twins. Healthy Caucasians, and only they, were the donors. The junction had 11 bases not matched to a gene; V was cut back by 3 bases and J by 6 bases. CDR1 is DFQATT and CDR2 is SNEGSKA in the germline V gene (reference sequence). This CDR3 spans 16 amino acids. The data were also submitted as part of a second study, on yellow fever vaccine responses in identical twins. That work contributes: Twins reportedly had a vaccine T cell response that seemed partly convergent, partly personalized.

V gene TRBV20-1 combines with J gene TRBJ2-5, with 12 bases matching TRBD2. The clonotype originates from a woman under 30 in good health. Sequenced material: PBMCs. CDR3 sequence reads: CSARSRLAGAGKTQYF. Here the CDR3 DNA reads TGCAGTGCTAGGTCGAGACTAGCGGGAGCCGGGAAGACCCAGTACTTC.